This TCR beta chain was captured by sequencing in a study of T cell responses to AZD1222 COVID-19 vaccine. Data came from immunoSEQ multiplex PCR; TCRdb stores just in-frame clones and leaves some out. Of 90,000 to 110,000 clones listed, around 90% are singletons. This CDR3 is built from 12 residues. Germline trimming cut 4 bases from V and 4 bases from J; bases unmatched to any gene: 0. CDR1 SQVTM and CDR2 ANQGSEA come from the germline V gene. In its sample, this clone was seen once. Its target is unknown. Study-level points and caveats: Repertoires were obtained only post-peak T cell response. Among AZD1222 vaccinees, only five or six were seropositive at baseline.

The source is an adult in good health. The material was peripheral blood, obtained on day 0 of AZD1222 vaccination. This chain connects TRBV29-1 to TRBJ1-5; 8 positions match TRBD1. This CDR3 is CSVGTGNQPQHF. For the CDR3, the DNA is TGCAGCGTTGGGACAGGGAATCAGCCCCAGCATTTT.